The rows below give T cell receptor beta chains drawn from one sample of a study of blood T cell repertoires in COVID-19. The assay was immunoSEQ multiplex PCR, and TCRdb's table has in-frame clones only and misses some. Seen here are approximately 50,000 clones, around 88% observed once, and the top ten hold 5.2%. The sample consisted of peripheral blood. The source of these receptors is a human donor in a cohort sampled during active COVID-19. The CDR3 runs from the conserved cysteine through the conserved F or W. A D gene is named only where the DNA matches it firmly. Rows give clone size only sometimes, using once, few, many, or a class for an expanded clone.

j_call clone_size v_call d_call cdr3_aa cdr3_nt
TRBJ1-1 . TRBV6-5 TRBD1 CASKPGGWNTEAFF TGTGCCAGTAAACCAGGGGGCTGGAACACTGAAGCTTTCTTT
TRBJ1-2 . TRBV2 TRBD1 CASTRQGVSYGYTF TGTGCCAGCACCCGACAGGGCGTCTCCTATGGCTACACCTTC
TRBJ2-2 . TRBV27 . CASSLISNTGELFF TGTGCCAGCAGTTTAATCTCGAACACCGGGGAGCTGTTTTTT
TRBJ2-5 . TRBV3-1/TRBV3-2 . CASSLGLIETQYF TGTGCCAGCAGCCTTGGACTTATTGAGACCCAGTACTTC
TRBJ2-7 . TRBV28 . CASSSSRLRGYEQYF TGTGCCAGCAGTTCCTCCCGGCTGCGCGGGTACGAGCAGTACTTC
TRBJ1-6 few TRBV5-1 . CASSLDPSGPLHF TGCGCCAGCAGCTTGGACCCTTCCGGACCCCTCCACTTT
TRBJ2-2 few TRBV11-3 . CASSLGQNTGELFF TGTGCCAGCAGCTTAGGACAGAACACCGGGGAGCTGTTTTTT
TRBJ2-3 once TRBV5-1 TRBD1 CASSSNRGPADTQYF TGCGCCAGCAGCTCTAACAGGGGCCCCGCAGATACGCAGTATTTT
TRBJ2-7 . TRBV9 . CASSARDIPYEQYF TGTGCCAGCAGCGCCCGGGACATTCCCTACGAGCAGTACTTC
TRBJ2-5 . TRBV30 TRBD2 CAWSVLPLAAGGPVKETQYF TGTGCCTGGAGTGTTCTCCCCCTCGCAGCGGGGGGGCCAGTTAAAGAGACCCAGTACTTC
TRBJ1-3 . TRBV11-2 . CASSPAGFSGNTIYF TGTGCCAGCAGCCCAGCAGGGTTCTCTGGAAACACCATATATTTT
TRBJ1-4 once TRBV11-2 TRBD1 CASSTQGAVNEKLFF TGTGCCAGCAGCACTCAGGGGGCGGTTAATGAAAAACTGTTTTTT
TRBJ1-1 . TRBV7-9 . CASFLAGVTEAFF TGTGCCAGCTTCCTAGCGGGGGTGACTGAAGCTTTCTTT
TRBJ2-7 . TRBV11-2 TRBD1 CASRRPGQGQYEQYF TGTGCCAGCAGACGACCGGGACAGGGACAATACGAGCAGTACTTC
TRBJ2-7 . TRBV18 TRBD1 CASSQGTGAYEQYF TGTGCCAGCTCTCAAGGGACAGGAGCCTACGAGCAGTACTTC
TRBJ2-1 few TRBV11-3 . CASSLTPEGEQFF TGTGCCAGCAGCTTAACCCCCGAGGGTGAGCAGTTCTTC
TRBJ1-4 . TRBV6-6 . CASTPRHNEKLFF TGTGCCAGCACCCCCAGGCATAATGAAAAACTGTTTTTT
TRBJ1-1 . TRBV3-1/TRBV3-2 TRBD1 CASSRGQAYTEAFF TGTGCCAGCAGCCGTGGACAGGCGTACACTGAAGCTTTCTTT
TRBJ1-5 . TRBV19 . CASSGLYSNQPQHF TGTGCCAGTAGTGGGCTCTATAGCAATCAGCCCCAGCATTTT
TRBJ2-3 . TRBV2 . CASSELTSGGTDTQYF TGTGCCAGCAGTGAACTCACCTCGGGTGGTACAGATACGCAGTATTTT
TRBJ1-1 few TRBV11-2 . CASSITSGDTEAFF TGTGCCAGCAGCATTACCTCAGGGGACACTGAAGCTTTCTTT